This T cell receptor (beta chain) is drawn from a study of T cells in Graves' hyperthyroidism and ophthalmopathy (dated 2019 in TCRdb). For the study in its entirety: Peripheral blood samples were taken at the time of initial diagnosis, prior to any treatment. In roughly six Graves' hyperthyroidism patients, the study also compared T-cell repertoires from thyroid tissue with T-cell repertoires from blood. The roughly 90 discovery patients were divided at random into training and test sets in a 7:3 ratio. TCR V-J signatures able to tell the groups apart were searched for in a discovery cohort of 100 or so patients, of whom more than 40 had Graves' ophthalmopathy and 55 to 65 had stable Graves' hyperthyroidism. An independent validation cohort of around 19 hyperthyroidism patients and about 16 patients who later progressed to ophthalmopathy tested prospective prediction of ophthalmopathy. After sampling, hyperthyroidism patients received methimazole starting at 30 mg daily, and ophthalmopathy patients received high-dose intravenous methylprednisolone. According to the paper, TCR Vbeta CDR3 sequencing was carried out on approximately 140 peripheral blood samples, which came from under 50 ophthalmopathy, roughly 75 hyperthyroidism and 17 progressor patients.

The TCR beta CDR3 regions were amplified from the RNA transcripts. The TCR CDR3 was subjected to a first round of RT-PCR using the HTBI primer set and the Qiagen OneStep RT-PCR kit. A second multiplex PCR round built the libraries, followed by size selection and purification. Sequencing of the libraries was done on an Illumina HiSeq2000 using paired-end 100 bp reads. On the study's bioinformatics: SOAPnuke was used to process the raw data, removing reads that contained adapters or uncalled bases, had a mean Phred below 15, or lacked an exact match to the constant primer or identifier. High-quality paired reads were merged using COPE v1.2.5, and each unique nucleotide sequence was defined as a clonotype. Clonotypes were aligned to IMGT TRBV, TRBD and TRBJ reference segments using MiTCR v1.1. Analysis was restricted to V-J combinations with a frequency above 0.0001, which covered 99.2% of repertoires. A TCS score was defined as the ratio between F50 (clonal expansion) and ExV (chaos), using BLOSUM62-based TCRdist between CDR3 peptides within each V-J. Welch's t-statistics and random forest reduced fewer than 600 V-J features to 13, which were used in a naive Bayes classifier (R e1071). TCRdb redid the processing of the public reads, applying fastp at Q25 and MiXCR, and retained in-frame beta chains. Each entry merges the rows of one CDR3 protein and shows their most common DNA and genes. V and J calls and clone size were set by TCRdb, not the authors. In all, the sample holds fewer than 900,000 distinct CDR3 sequences, and 15% to 20% of those were seen once. The ten most abundant clones make up about a sixth of the sample.

Paper-wide results and their limitations: In validation, the model predicted progression to ophthalmopathy a median of 6.5 months before onset, with approximately 70% sensitivity and almost 75% specificity. In cross-validation, a model built on a 13 V-J signature told ophthalmopathy apart from stable hyperthyroidism with 85% to 90% sensitivity and about 81% specificity, and in testing the same model reached 80%/75%. Sample size was not statistically predetermined, and blinding of investigators to group allocation was not performed. Most expanded thyroid clonotypes (frequency above 0.001) were also found in blood, which suggests that blood repertoires may mirror thyroid immune responses.

This clonotype was seen more than once but under ten times. The specificity of this receptor is unknown. Base qualities are not provided; no much larger clone lies one nucleotide away. Hyperthyroidism patients were newly diagnosed, had a disease duration of under 2 months, and were aged 18 to 65 years. The study excluded patients with uncontrolled infections, other autoimmune diseases, pregnancy or lactation. Clinical symptoms, serum thyroxine and TRAb, thyroid ultrasound, and orbital computed tomography formed the basis for the diagnoses. Blood from progressor patients was collected at the time of first diagnosis with hyperthyroidism, before any ophthalmopathy symptoms had appeared. PBMCs were isolated from about 10 ml of fresh peripheral blood by Ficoll-Paque density gradient centrifugation. Progressor patients were first diagnosed with Graves' hyperthyroidism and then developed ophthalmopathy during follow-up. Total RNA was extracted with Trizol reagent, and quality was checked on an Agilent 2100 Bioanalyzer.

V loses 3 bases, J loses 3 bases, and the germline ends lie 7 bases apart. According to the germline V gene, CDR1 reads SGHRS and CDR2 reads YFSETQ. The CDR3, from cysteine to phenylalanine, totals 13 residues. The read is trimmed to its CDR3 DNA, 39 bases read in frame from base 1. The material sequenced was blood. The chain joins TRBV5-1 to TRBJ1-3; too little of a D gene remains to name it. The sequence was obtained from a woman between 50 and 59 years old with Graves' hyperthyroidism that later progressed to Graves' ophthalmopathy. The CDR3 here reads CASSWDFGNTIYF. The nucleotide sequence is given as TGCGCCAGCAGCTGGGATTTTGGAAACACCATATATTTT.